This is a list of T cell receptor beta chains from one sample in a study of early T cells in non-severe SARS-CoV-2 infection. One entry per CDR3 protein results from TCRdb running MiXCR on the 5' RACE reads. Of over 85,000 distinct CDR3 sequences listed, roughly 12% were seen once; the top ten hold less than 4.5%. The specimen was whole blood, collected at baseline. The receptor source for this set is an adult who was a healthcare worker with PCR-confirmed SARS-CoV-2 infection or an uninfected control (not recorded which). Both conserved end residues are part of each CDR3. The order of the fields is clone size, J gene, V gene, D gene, CDR3 DNA, CDR3 protein. The D gene is left open where the match is weak. Expanded clones are given a class, and other clones once, few, many or no size at all.

size: many
J: TRBJ2-7
V: TRBV7-9
D: TRBD1
DNA: TGTGCCAGCACCAACGCTCCGGGACAGGTCGTATTC
CDR3: CASTNAPGQVVF

size: once
J: TRBJ2-3
V: TRBV9
D: NA
DNA: TGTGCCAGCAGCCCTGAGGGAGAACTCACAGATACGCAGTATTTT
CDR3: CASSPEGELTDTQYF

size: NA
J: TRBJ2-7
V: TRBV20-1
D: NA
DNA: TGCAGTGCTAGAGAGGGAAACAGGGAGGGAATGTGCTTC
CDR3: CSAREGNREGMCF

size: NA
J: TRBJ2-5
V: TRBV10-3
D: NA
DNA: TGTGCCATCAGTGAGTCAGGATCAAACGAACAAGAGACCCAGTACTTC
CDR3: CAISESGSNEQETQYF

size: many
J: TRBJ1-2
V: TRBV14
D: TRBD1
DNA: TGTGCCAGCAGCCAAGATTTGGGACAGGGGGTCTTGGGCTACACCTTC
CDR3: CASSQDLGQGVLGYTF

size: NA
J: TRBJ2-2
V: TRBV2
D: NA
DNA: TGTGCCAGCAGTGAAGCTTGGGTCCTACCTACCCCCCACGGGGAGCTGTTTTTT
CDR3: CASSEAWVLPTPHGELFF

size: few
J: TRBJ2-4
V: TRBV19
D: NA
DNA: TGTGCCAGTAGTCCGCATGAGACCCTCAAAAACATTCAGTACTTC
CDR3: CASSPHETLKNIQYF

size: NA
J: TRBJ1-2
V: TRBV2
D: NA
DNA: TGTGCCAGCAGTTCCGTCCTCACGTATGGCTACACCTTC
CDR3: CASSSVLTYGYTF

size: many
J: TRBJ2-7
V: TRBV5-8
D: NA
DNA: TGTGCCAGCAGCTTGGAGAGGGCCGGTGAGCAGTACTTC
CDR3: CASSLERAGEQYF

size: many
J: TRBJ2-7
V: TRBV11-2
D: NA
DNA: TGTGCCAGCAGCTTAGGGTTGGCGGAAGGCTACGAGCAGTACTTC
CDR3: CASSLGLAEGYEQYF

size: NA
J: TRBJ2-1
V: TRBV20-1
D: NA
DNA: TGCAGTGCTAGAACCATAGGAGCGGTGAGGTTCGATGAGCAGTTCTTC
CDR3: CSARTIGAVRFDEQFF

size: NA
J: TRBJ1-1
V: TRBV20-1
D: TRBD1
DNA: TGCAGTGCTAGAGATCCCGAGGGGGCTTACACTGAAGCTTTCTTT
CDR3: CSARDPEGAYTEAFF

size: many
J: TRBJ1-1
V: TRBV7-9
D: NA
DNA: TGTGCCAGCAGCTATAACTCCAGACCCGAAGCTTTCTTT
CDR3: CASSYNSRPEAFF

size: few
J: TRBJ2-3
V: TRBV7-6
D: TRBD1
DNA: TGTGCCAGCAGCAACACACTCAGGGGGCCGAGAACAGATACGCAGTATTTT
CDR3: CASSNTLRGPRTDTQYF

size: NA
J: TRBJ1-5
V: TRBV18
D: NA
DNA: TGTGCCAGCTCACCGCGGGACGACCAGCCCCAGCATTTT
CDR3: CASSPRDDQPQHF

size: NA
J: TRBJ2-7
V: TRBV7-3
D: NA
DNA: TGTGCCAGCAGCTTAACGGCAAGGCATTACGAGCAGTACTTC
CDR3: CASSLTARHYEQYF

size: NA
J: TRBJ1-3
V: TRBV20-1
D: NA
DNA: TGCAGTGCTACCGGGACAATAGGAAACACCATATATTTT
CDR3: CSATGTIGNTIYF

size: NA
J: TRBJ1-2
V: TRBV28
D: NA
DNA: TGTGCCAGCATCCTTACCGGGACCTTACCTCATAACTATGGCTACACCTTC
CDR3: CASILTGTLPHNYGYTF

size: few
J: TRBJ1-1
V: TRBV5-4
D: TRBD1
DNA: TGTGCCAGCAGCTTGGGCAGGGGGCAGGTGAACACTGAAGCTTTCTTT
CDR3: CASSLGRGQVNTEAFF

size: many
J: TRBJ2-2
V: TRBV2
D: NA
DNA: TGTGCCAGCACGTGGGATCCGAACACCGGGGAGCTGTTTTTT
CDR3: CASTWDPNTGELFF

size: many
J: TRBJ1-1
V: TRBV6-5
D: NA
DNA: TGTGCCAGCAGTTCGGGGGCTCGGGCTTTCTTT
CDR3: CASSSGARAFF

size: few
J: TRBJ1-5
V: TRBV28
D: TRBD1
DNA: TGTGCCAGCAGTTTCGGAAACAGGGGGTACAATCAGCCCCAGCATTTT
CDR3: CASSFGNRGYNQPQHF

size: NA
J: TRBJ1-1
V: TRBV7-9
D: TRBD1
DNA: TGTGCCAGCGGTACTGGACAGGGGAACACTGAAGCTTTCTTT
CDR3: CASGTGQGNTEAFF

size: few
J: TRBJ1-3
V: TRBV11-2
D: NA
DNA: TGTGCCAGCAGCTCAGTCTTCGTGGGAAACACCATATATTTT
CDR3: CASSSVFVGNTIYF

size: few
J: TRBJ1-4
V: TRBV20-1
D: NA
DNA: TGCAGTGCTAGGGACCCCCGGGGGGGTGATAATGAAAAACTGTTTTTT
CDR3: CSARDPRGGDNEKLFF

size: many
J: TRBJ2-7
V: TRBV7-6
D: TRBD1
DNA: TGTGCCAGCAGCAGGACAGGACCCTACGAGCAGTACTTC
CDR3: CASSRTGPYEQYF

size: many
J: TRBJ1-2
V: TRBV29-1
D: NA
DNA: TGCAGCGCCGAGGACCGGGACAACCATCCCTCCTACACCTTC
CDR3: CSAEDRDNHPSYTF

size: NA
J: TRBJ1-2
V: TRBV11-1
D: NA
DNA: TGTGCCAGCAGCTTAGAAGCGTCCCTCTATGGCTACACCTTC
CDR3: CASSLEASLYGYTF

size: few
J: TRBJ1-2
V: TRBV7-2
D: NA
DNA: TGTGCCAGCAGCTCGGGACGGTATGGCTACACCTTC
CDR3: CASSSGRYGYTF

size: few
J: TRBJ1-1
V: TRBV7-9
D: NA
DNA: TGTGCCAGCAGGGGGGGACCGAACACTGAAGCTTTCTTT
CDR3: CASRGGPNTEAFF

size: few
J: TRBJ1-5
V: TRBV11-2
D: NA
DNA: TGTGCCAGCAGCTTAGCGGGGGGGAGCAATCAGCCCCAGCATTTT
CDR3: CASSLAGGSNQPQHF

size: few
J: TRBJ1-1
V: TRBV6-2/TRBV6-3
D: NA
DNA: TGTGCCAGCAGCCCACAGGTCCCGACGAACACTGAAGCTTTCTTT
CDR3: CASSPQVPTNTEAFF

size: few
J: TRBJ2-3
V: TRBV11-2
D: TRBD1
DNA: TGTGCCACCTGGACAGGGGGCGTCACAGATACGCAGTATTTT
CDR3: CATWTGGVTDTQYF

size: NA
J: TRBJ1-2
V: TRBV7-2
D: TRBD1
DNA: TGTGCCAGCAGCTTAGCCAGGACAGGAGACGGCTACACCTTC
CDR3: CASSLARTGDGYTF